These 6 T cell receptor beta chains were all obtained from the same sample, sequenced in a study of Graves' ophthalmopathy and Graves' hyperthyroidism (dated by TCRdb to 2016 to 2019). TCRdb records Illumina HiSeq 2000 as the sequencer. TCR beta CDR3 regions were amplified from RNA transcripts for repertoire sequencing. The first round of RT-PCR was done with HTBI primers and the Qiagen OneStep RT-PCR kit, and was followed by a second round of multiplex PCR, then size selection and purification. TCRdb took the public reads, trimmed them with fastp at Q25, ran MiXCR for clone calling and kept in-frame beta chains. Each entry is one CDR3 protein sequence, shown with its most common DNA and genes. This sample comprises 650,000 to 900,000 distinct CDR3 sequences, roughly 40% of them detected only once. The ten biggest clones cover approximately 43% of the sample. The sequencing input was peripheral blood. All receptors come from an adult man with Graves' ophthalmopathy.

The rearrangement joins TRBV10-1 to TRBJ2-3; no definite D call. V lost 0 bases and J 5 bases, leaving 6 bases between the germline ends. The CDR3 runs 13 residues. The germline V gene encodes CDR1 WNHNN and CDR2 SYGVQD (reference sequence). The CDR3 here is CASSESPRDTQYF. The DNA for the CDR3 is TGCGCCAGCAGTGAGTCACCGAGAGATACGCAGTATTTT.

The chain is built from TRBV3-1 and TRBJ2-7; no clear D gene. This CDR3 has 12 residues. Germline-derived CDR1 and CDR2 are LGHDT and YNNKEL (reference sequence). V was pared by 2 bases and J by 3 bases, with 5 bases between. CDR3: CASSQLNYEQYF. The CDR3 DNA follows: TGTGCCAGCAGCCAACTTAACTACGAGCAGTACTTC.

The V gene is TRBV2, the J gene TRBJ1-5; D is ambiguous. This CDR3 spans 15 amino acids. Germline V CDR1 and CDR2: SNHLY, FYNNEI. The V end lost 6 bases, the J end lost 3 bases, and 15 bases lay between the germline ends. CDR3 sequence (DNA): TGTGCCAGCAGGGATGGAGTCAGTCACAATCAGCCCCAGCATTTT. Its translation is CASRDGVSHNQPQHF. Combining the CDR3 with reference TRBV2 and TRBJ1-5 gives the whole variable domain EPEVTQTPSHQVTQMGQEVILRCVPISNHLYFYWYRQILGQKVEFLVSFYNNEISEKSEIFDDQFSVERPDGSNFTLKIRSTKLEDSAMYFCASRDGVSHNQPQHFGDGTRLSIL.

As to this clonotype: Germline is not matched at one junction end, which may reflect a read error. V and J are TRBV24-1 and TRBJ1-5; D is unresolved. The germline V gene has CDR1 KGHDR and CDR2 SFDVKD. The CDR3 has 14 amino acids. The CDR3 spells CASSLSQSNQPQHF. The CDR3 DNA reads TGTGCCAGCAGTTTAAGCCAGAGCAATCAGCCCCAGCATTTT.

V gene TRBV11-2 combines with J gene TRBJ1-3; D remains ambiguous. Germline V gene lookup returns CDR1 SGHAT and CDR2 FQNNGV. CDR3 length: 15 amino acids. V lost 6 bases, J lost 2 bases, and 14 bases lay in between. CDR3 DNA sequence: TGTGCCAGCAGAGAGGCGAGGGCAACTGGAAACACCATATATTTT. It encodes CASREARATGNTIYF.

This clonotype was counted ten times or more. The chain recombines TRBV7-9 with TRBJ1-2; D unresolved. Germline lookup yields CDR1 SEHNR and CDR2 FQNEAQ (reference sequence). The V gene lost 1 base and the J gene lost 8 bases, with 8 bases spanning the gap. The CDR3 consists of 12 residues. The CDR3 loop is CASSLGPPGYTF. For the CDR3, the DNA is TGTGCCAGCAGCTTAGGACCTCCCGGCTACACCTTC.